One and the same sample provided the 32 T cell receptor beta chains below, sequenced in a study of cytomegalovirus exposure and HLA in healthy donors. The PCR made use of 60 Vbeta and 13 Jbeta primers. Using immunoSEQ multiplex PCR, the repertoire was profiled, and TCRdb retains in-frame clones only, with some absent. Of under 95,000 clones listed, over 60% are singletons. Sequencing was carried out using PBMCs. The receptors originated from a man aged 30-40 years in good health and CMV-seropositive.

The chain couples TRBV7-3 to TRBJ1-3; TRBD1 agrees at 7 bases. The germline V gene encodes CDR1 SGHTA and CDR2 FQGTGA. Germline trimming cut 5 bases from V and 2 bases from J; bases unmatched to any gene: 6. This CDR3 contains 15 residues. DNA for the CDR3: TGTGCCAGCAGCCCCGACGGGACAGCTGGAAACACCATATATTTT. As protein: CASSPDGTAGNTIYF.

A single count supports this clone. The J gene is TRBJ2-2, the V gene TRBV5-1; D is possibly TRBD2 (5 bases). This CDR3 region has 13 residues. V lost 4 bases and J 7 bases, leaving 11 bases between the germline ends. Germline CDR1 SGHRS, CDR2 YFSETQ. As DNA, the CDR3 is TGCGCCAGCAGCCGGACCGGAGGCGGGGAGCTGTTTTTT. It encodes CASSRTGGGELFF.

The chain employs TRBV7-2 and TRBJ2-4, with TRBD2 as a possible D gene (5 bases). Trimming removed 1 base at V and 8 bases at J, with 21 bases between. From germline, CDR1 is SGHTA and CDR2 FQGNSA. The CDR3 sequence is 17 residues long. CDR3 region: CASSLGGDSGERYIQYF. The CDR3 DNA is TGTGCCAGCAGCTTAGGGGGTGATTCTGGGGAGAGGTACATTCAGTACTTC.

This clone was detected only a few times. The CDR3 DNA reads as TGTGCCAGCAGCTTTCAACAGGGGGCTGAATCACCCCTCCACTTT. This codes for CASSFQQGAESPLHF. This sequence joins TRBV7-2 and TRBJ1-6; 9 nucleotides match TRBD1. The CDR3 has 15 residues. After removal of 3 bases from V and 10 bases from J, the junction contained 7 bases not matched to a gene. Germline-derived CDR1 and CDR2 are SGHTA and FQGNSA. The complete variable domain, with remaining parts taken from reference TRBV7-2 and TRBJ1-6, reads GAGVSQSPSNKVTEKGKDVELRCDPISGHTALYWYRQSLGQGLEFLIYFQGNSAPDKSGLPSDRFSAERTGGSVSTLTIQRTQQEDSAVYLCASSFQQGAESPLHFGNGTRLTVT.

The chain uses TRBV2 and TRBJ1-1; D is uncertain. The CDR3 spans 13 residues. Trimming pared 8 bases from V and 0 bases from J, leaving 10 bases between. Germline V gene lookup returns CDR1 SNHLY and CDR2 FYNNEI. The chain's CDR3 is CASRQALNTEAFF. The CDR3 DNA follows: TGTGCCAGCCGGCAGGCGTTGAACACTGAAGCTTTCTTT.

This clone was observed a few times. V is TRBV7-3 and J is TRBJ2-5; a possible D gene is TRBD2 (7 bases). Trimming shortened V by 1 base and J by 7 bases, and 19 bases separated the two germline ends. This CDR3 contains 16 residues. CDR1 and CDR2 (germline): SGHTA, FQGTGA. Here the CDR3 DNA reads TGTGCCAGCAGCTTAAGGGAACGGGGGGCCGGGTGGACCCAGTACTTC. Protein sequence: CASSLRERGAGWTQYF.

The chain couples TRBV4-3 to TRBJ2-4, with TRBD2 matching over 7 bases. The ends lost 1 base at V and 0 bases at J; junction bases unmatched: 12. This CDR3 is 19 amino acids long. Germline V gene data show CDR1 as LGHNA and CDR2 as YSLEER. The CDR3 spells CASSQGDGTIALAKNIQYF. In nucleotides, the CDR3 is TGCGCCAGCAGCCAAGGAGACGGGACTATTGCTTTAGCCAAAAACATTCAGTACTTC.

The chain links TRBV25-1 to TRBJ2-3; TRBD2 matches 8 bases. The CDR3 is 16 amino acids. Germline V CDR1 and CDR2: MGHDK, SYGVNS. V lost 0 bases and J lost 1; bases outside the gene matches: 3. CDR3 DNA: TGTGCCAGCAGTGAATATCAAGCGGGGGGCACAGATACGCAGTATTTT. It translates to CASSEYQAGGTDTQYF.

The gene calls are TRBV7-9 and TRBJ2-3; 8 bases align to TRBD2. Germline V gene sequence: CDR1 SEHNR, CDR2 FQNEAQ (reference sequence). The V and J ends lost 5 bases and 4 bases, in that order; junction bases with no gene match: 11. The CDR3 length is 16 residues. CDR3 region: CASSASRLAFSDTQYF. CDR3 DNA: TGTGCCAGCAGCGCGAGTAGACTAGCGTTTTCAGATACGCAGTATTTT.

Here the CDR3 DNA reads TGCGCCAGCAGCCAGGGGGGGCGGGGAGAGACCCAGTACTTC. Its protein is CASSQGGRGETQYF. This sequence joins TRBV4-1 and TRBJ2-5, with TRBD2 as a possible D gene (7 bases). Germline-derived CDR1 and CDR2 are MGHRA and YSYEKL. The CDR3 contains 14 residues. Trimming left V 3 bases short and J 4 bases short, with 12 bases between.

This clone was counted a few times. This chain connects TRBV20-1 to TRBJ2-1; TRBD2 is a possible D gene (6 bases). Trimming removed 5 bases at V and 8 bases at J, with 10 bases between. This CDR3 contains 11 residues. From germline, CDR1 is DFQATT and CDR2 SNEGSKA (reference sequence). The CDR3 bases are TGCAGTGCTGAAGGGACTTATGAGCAGTTCTTC. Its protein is CSAEGTYEQFF.

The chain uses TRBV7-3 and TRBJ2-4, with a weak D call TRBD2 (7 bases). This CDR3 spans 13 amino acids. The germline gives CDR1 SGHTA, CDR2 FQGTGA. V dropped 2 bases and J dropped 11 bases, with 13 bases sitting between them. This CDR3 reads CASSLGGGGFQYF. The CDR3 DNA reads TGTGCCAGCAGCTTAGGGGGCGGGGGTTTTCAGTACTTC.

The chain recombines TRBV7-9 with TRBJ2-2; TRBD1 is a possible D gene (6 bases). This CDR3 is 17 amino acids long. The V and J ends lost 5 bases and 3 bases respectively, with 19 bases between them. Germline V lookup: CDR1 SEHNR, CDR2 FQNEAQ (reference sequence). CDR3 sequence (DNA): TGTGCCAGCAGCCCAACACCGCAGGGGTACGACACCGGGGAGCTGTTTTTT. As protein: CASSPTPQGYDTGELFF.

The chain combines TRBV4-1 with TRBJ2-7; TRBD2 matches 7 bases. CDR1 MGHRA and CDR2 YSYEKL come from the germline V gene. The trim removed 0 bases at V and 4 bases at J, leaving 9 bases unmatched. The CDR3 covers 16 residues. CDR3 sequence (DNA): TGCGCCAGCAGCCAAGATAGGGTAGCGGGTATGTACGAGCAGTACTTC. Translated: CASSQDRVAGMYEQYF.

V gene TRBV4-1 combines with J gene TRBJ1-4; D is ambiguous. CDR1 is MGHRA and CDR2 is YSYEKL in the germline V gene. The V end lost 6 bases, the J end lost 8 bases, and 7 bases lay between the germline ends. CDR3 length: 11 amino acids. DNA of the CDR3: TGCGCCAGCAGTTCTGAGGAAAAACTGTTTTTT. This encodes CASSSEEKLFF.

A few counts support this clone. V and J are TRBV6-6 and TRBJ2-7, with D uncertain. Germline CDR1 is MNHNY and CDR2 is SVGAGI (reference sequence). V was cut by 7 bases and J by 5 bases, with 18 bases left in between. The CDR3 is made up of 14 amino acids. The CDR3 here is CASTKTHTVDEQYF. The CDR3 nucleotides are TGTGCCAGCACCAAAACCCATACGGTAGACGAGCAGTACTTC.

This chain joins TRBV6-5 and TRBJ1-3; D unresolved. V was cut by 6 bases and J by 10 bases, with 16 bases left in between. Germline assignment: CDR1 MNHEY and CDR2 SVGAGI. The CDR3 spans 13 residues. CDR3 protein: CASRTSHSSTIYF. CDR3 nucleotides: TGTGCCAGCAGGACAAGTCACTCCTCTACCATATATTTT.

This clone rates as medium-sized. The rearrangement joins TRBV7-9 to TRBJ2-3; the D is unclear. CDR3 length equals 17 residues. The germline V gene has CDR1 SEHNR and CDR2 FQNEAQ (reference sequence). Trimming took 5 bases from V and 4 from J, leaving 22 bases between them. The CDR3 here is CASSPPSQAYRPDTQYF. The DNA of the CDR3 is TGTGCCAGCAGCCCACCCAGCCAGGCCTATAGGCCAGATACGCAGTATTTT. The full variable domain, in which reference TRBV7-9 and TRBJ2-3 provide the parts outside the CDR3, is DTGVSQNPRHKITKRGQNVTFRCDPISEHNRLYWYRQTLGQGPEFLTYFQNEAQLEKSRLLSDRFSAERPKGSFSTLEIQRTEQGDSAMYLCASSPPSQAYRPDTQYFGPGTRLTVL.

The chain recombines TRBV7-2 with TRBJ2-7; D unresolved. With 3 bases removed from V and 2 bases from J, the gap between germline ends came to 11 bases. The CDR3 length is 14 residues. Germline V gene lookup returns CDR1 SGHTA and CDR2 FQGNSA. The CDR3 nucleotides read TGTGCCAGCAGCTTCAGGCCGATTACCTACGAGCAGTACTTC. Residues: CASSFRPITYEQYF.

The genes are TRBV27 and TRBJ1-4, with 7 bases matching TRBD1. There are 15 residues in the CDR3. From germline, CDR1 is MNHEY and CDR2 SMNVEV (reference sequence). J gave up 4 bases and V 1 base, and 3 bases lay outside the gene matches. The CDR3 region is CASSLYRGRNEKLFF. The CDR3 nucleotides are TGTGCCAGCAGTTTATACAGGGGTCGTAATGAAAAACTGTTTTTT.

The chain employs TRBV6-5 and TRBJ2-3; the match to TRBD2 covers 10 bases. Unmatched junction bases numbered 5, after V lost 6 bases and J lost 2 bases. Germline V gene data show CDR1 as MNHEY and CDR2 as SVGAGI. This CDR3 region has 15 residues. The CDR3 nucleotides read TGTGCCAGCAGCCCCCTAGCGGGAGACACAGATACGCAGTATTTT. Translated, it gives CASSPLAGDTDTQYF.

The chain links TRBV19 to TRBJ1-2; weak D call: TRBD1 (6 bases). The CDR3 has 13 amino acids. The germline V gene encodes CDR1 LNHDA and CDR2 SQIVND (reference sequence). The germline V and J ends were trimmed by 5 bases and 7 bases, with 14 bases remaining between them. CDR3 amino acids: CASSVQGKGGYTF. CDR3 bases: TGTGCCAGTAGTGTACAGGGTAAGGGTGGCTACACCTTC.

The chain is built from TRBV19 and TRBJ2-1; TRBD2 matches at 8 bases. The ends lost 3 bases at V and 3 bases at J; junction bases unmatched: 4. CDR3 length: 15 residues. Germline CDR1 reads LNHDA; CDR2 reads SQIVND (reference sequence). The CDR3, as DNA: TGTGCCAGTAGTATCAGCGGGGGTAGCTACAATGAGCAGTTCTTC. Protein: CASSISGGSYNEQFF.

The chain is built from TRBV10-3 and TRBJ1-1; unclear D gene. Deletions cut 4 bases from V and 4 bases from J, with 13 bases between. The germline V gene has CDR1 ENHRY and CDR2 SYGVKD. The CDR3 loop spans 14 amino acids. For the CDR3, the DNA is TGTGCCATCAGTGCCAGAGAGGGAATCACTGAAGCTTTCTTT. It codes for CAISAREGITEAFF.

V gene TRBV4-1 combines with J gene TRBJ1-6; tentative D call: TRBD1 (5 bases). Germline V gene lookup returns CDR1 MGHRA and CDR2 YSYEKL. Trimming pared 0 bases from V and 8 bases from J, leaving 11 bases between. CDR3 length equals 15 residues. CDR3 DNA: TGCGCCAGCAGCCAAGATCCCAGGGAAGATTCACCCCTCCACTTT. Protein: CASSQDPREDSPLHF.

As DNA, the CDR3 is TGTGCCAGCTCACCCGGGACAGGGGCCGGCTACACCTTC. Translation gives CASSPGTGAGYTF. The chain couples TRBV18 to TRBJ1-2; 10 nucleotides align to TRBD1. The J segment lost 8 bases and the V segment lost 3 bases, leaving 3 bases of the junction unmatched. CDR1 is KGHSH, CDR2 LQKENI, per germline. The CDR3 is 13 residues long.

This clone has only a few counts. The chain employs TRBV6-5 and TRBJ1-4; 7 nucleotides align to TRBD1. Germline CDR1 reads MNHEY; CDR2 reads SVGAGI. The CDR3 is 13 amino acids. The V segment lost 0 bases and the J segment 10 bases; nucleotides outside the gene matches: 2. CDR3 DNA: TGTGCCAGCAGTTACTCCTCAGGGGGAAAACTGTTTTTT. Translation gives CASSYSSGGKLFF.

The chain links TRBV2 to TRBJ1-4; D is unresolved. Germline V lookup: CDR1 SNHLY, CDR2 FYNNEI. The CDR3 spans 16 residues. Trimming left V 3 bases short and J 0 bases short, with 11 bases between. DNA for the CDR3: TGTGCCAGCAGTGATGGGTGGGCCTCAACTAATGAAAAACTGTTTTTT. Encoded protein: CASSDGWASTNEKLFF.

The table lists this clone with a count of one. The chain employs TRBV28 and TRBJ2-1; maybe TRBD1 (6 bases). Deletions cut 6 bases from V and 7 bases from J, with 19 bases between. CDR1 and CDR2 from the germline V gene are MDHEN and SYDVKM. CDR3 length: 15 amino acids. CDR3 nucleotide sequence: TGTGCCAGCAGGATATCCACGGGGACAAGGAATGAGCAGTTCTTC. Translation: CASRISTGTRNEQFF.

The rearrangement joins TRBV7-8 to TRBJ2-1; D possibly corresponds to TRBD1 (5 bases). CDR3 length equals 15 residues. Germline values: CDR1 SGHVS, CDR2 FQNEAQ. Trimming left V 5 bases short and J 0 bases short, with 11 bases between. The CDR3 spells CASSQDISSYNEQFF. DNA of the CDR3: TGTGCCAGCAGCCAGGACATCAGCTCCTACAATGAGCAGTTCTTC.

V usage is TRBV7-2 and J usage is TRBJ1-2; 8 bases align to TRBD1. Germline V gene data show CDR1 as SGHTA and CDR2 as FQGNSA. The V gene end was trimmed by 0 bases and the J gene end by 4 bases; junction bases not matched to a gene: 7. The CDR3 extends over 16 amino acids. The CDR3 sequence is CASSLALDRVTYGYTF. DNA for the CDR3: TGTGCCAGCAGCTTAGCATTGGACAGGGTAACCTATGGCTACACCTTC.

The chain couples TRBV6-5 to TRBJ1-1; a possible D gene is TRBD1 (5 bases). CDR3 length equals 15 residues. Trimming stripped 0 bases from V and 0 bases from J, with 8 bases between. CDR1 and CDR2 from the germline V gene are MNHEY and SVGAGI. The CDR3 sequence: CASSYSTDMNTEAFF. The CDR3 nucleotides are TGTGCCAGCAGTTACTCGACAGACATGAACACTGAAGCTTTCTTT.